Below are 20 T cell receptor beta chains sequenced from a single sample in a study of cytomegalovirus exposure and HLA in healthy donors (dated by TCRdb to about 2017). The library was built by means of the immunoSEQ multiplex PCR assay. The multiplex PCR relied on a mix of 60 forward primers for TCR Vbeta segments and 13 reverse primers for TCR Jbeta segments. The table comes from immuneACCESS by way of TCRdb, which keeps in-frame sequences with V and J called. Part of the clones is missing from these tables; in studies checked, under half for an unresolved V gene and the rest for unknown reasons. This sample gives a few hundred thousand clones in total; about 82% of them show up just once. The ten biggest clones cover 2.9% of the sample. Sample: PBMCs. The source is a man aged 25 to 45 in good health and CMV-seronegative.

The V gene is TRBV29-1, the J gene TRBJ2-5; tentatively, D is TRBD1 (6 bases). V lost 0 bases and J 4 bases, leaving 12 bases between the germline ends. CDR1 and CDR2 from the germline V gene are SQVTM and ANQGSEA. The CDR3 extends over 14 amino acids. CDR3 bases: TGCAGCGTTGAAGAAACAGGGTTTGGAGAGACCCAGTACTTC. It yields the protein CSVEETGFGETQYF.

The V gene is TRBV21-1, the J gene TRBJ1-1. TRBV21-1 is reported as a pseudogene. The CDR3 contains 15 residues. The CDR3: CASSKRFQMNTEAFF. The CDR3 coding sequence is TGTGCCAGCAGCAAGAGGTTCCAAATGAACACTGAAGCTTTCTTT.

This clone was seen more than once but under ten times. The CDR3 region is CAISSLGAGEQFF. CDR3 DNA sequence: TGTGCCATCAGTTCCCTGGGGGCAGGCGAGCAGTTCTTC. The chain recombines TRBV10-3 with TRBJ2-1, with a tentative D call TRBD1 (6 bases). Germline V lookup: CDR1 ENHRY, CDR2 SYGVKD. Trimming took 5 bases from V and 10 from J, leaving 15 bases between them. This CDR3 spans 13 amino acids.

CDR3 DNA sequence: TGCGCCAGCAGCTTTGGAGGACAGGGGATGAACACTGAAGCTTTCTTT. Its protein is CASSFGGQGMNTEAFF. The V gene is TRBV5-1, the J gene TRBJ1-1; TRBD1 aligns across 9 bases. V was pared by 2 bases and J by 0 bases, with 5 bases of the junction left unmatched. Germline V gene data show CDR1 as SGHRS and CDR2 as YFSETQ. There are 16 residues in the CDR3.

V usage is TRBV5-1 and J usage is TRBJ2-5, with D possibly matching TRBD2 (7 bases). V lost 1 base and J lost 4, with 20 bases in between. The CDR3 is made up of 17 amino acids. Germline lookup yields CDR1 SGHRS and CDR2 YFSETQ. CDR3 protein: CASSLRGGRQRGETQYF. The CDR3 nucleotides read TGCGCCAGCAGCTTGAGGGGGGGACGGCAAAGAGGAGAGACCCAGTACTTC.

This sequence joins TRBV28 and TRBJ1-3; D remains unclear. This CDR3 region has 15 residues. CDR1 MDHEN and CDR2 SYDVKM come from the germline V gene. Trimming left V 2 bases short and J 0 bases short, with 8 bases between. Here the CDR3 reads CASSLGSYSGNTIYF. CDR3 in DNA: TGTGCCAGCAGTTTAGGTTCCTACTCTGGAAACACCATATATTTT.

J is TRBJ1-2 and V is TRBV5-1; 8 nucleotides line up with TRBD1. Losses at the gene ends were 2 bases for V and 6 bases for J; bases not matched to a gene: 3. This CDR3 contains 13 residues. The germline V gene has CDR1 SGHRS and CDR2 YFSETQ. CDR3 region: CASSFIQGDGYTF. The CDR3, as DNA: TGCGCCAGCAGCTTTATACAGGGGGATGGCTACACCTTC.

The CDR3 loop reads CASSPGEVQETQYF. The DNA of the CDR3 is TGCGCCAGCAGCCCGGGGGAGGTTCAAGAGACCCAGTACTTC. V is TRBV5-1 and J is TRBJ2-5; a possible D gene is TRBD2 (6 bases). The length of the CDR3 is 14 residues. V was clipped by 4 bases and J by 2 bases, with 12 bases between them. The germline CDR1 and CDR2 sequences are SGHRS and YFSETQ.

The rearrangement links TRBV7-9 to TRBJ2-7; a possible D gene is TRBD1 (6 bases). The germline V gene encodes CDR1 SEHNR and CDR2 FQNEAQ (reference sequence). The V gene lost 2 bases and the J gene lost 5 bases, with 28 bases spanning the gap. The length of the CDR3 is 19 residues. For the CDR3, the DNA is TGTGCCAGCAGCTTATCCCCGGGACAAGGTAGTTTGTGGGGCGACGAGCAGTACTTC. Translation gives CASSLSPGQGSLWGDEQYF.

V gene TRBV27 combines with J gene TRBJ2-5; 7 bases align to TRBD2. From germline, CDR1 is MNHEY and CDR2 SMNVEV (reference sequence). There are 16 residues in the CDR3. J lost 0 bases, V lost 7 bases, and 11 bases had no gene match. The CDR3 loop is CASKPSTSPYQETQYF. The CDR3 coding sequence is TGTGCCAGCAAACCATCGACTAGCCCGTACCAAGAGACCCAGTACTTC.

The chain is built from TRBV2 and TRBJ1-6, with 8 bases fitting TRBD1. V trimming: 8 bases; J trimming: 10 bases; junction bases outside the gene matches: 19. Germline assignment: CDR1 SNHLY and CDR2 FYNNEI. This CDR3 is built from 17 residues. The CDR3: CASVKGARGPSGSPLHF. Here the CDR3 DNA reads TGTGCCAGCGTCAAGGGTGCCAGGGGGCCCTCAGGGTCACCCCTCCACTTT.

The V call is TRBV18, the J call TRBJ1-1; a possible D gene is TRBD1 (5 bases). CDR1 KGHSH and CDR2 LQKENI come from the germline V gene. The CDR3 totals 13 residues. Trimming removed 5 bases from V and 1 base from J, with 8 bases in between. The CDR3 is CASSAGQNTEAFF. The CDR3 nucleotides read TGTGCCAGCTCAGCTGGACAGAACACTGAAGCTTTCTTT.

The chain has TRBV10-3 and TRBJ2-7; tentatively, D is TRBD1 (6 bases). Per the germline V gene, CDR1 is ENHRY and CDR2 is SYGVKD. The CDR3 runs 14 residues. V shed 7 bases and J shed 2 bases, with 15 bases lying between them. The CDR3 DNA is TGTGCCATCAATCCCGGGACACGGACCTACGAGCAGTACTTC. Protein: CAINPGTRTYEQYF.

This chain uses TRBV6-5 with TRBJ1-4, with 7 bases identical to TRBD1. Per germline, CDR1 MNHEY and CDR2 SVGAGI. V gave up 4 bases and J gave up 1 base; unmatched junction bases: 6. This CDR3 comprises 16 residues. The CDR3 protein is CASSFIHRGTNEKLFF. DNA of the CDR3: TGTGCCAGCAGTTTTATTCACAGGGGAACTAATGAAAAACTGTTTTTT.

The count of this clone is one. This chain links TRBV13 with TRBJ2-2, with 8 bases aligning to TRBD1. This CDR3 comprises 13 residues. The V and J ends lost 10 bases and 1 base, in that order; junction bases with no gene match: 2. Germline V gives CDR1 PRHDT, CDR2 FYEKMQ (reference sequence). CDR3 nucleotide sequence: TGTGCCATTGACAGGGGGAACACCGGGGAGCTGTTTTTT. This codes for CAIDRGNTGELFF.

The rearrangement uses TRBV6-7 and TRBJ2-3; 9 bases line up with TRBD1. TRBV6-7 counts as an open reading frame of uncertain function. Trimming cost V 0 bases and J 6 bases; bases outside gene matches: 16. The CDR3 sequence is 19 residues long. The CDR3 loop reads CASSYSRPLQGAEWDTQYF. CDR3 in DNA: TGTGCCAGCAGTTACTCGAGGCCCTTACAGGGGGCGGAGTGGGATACGCAGTATTTT.

The J gene is TRBJ2-2, the V gene TRBV5-4, with TRBD2 matching over 14 bases. The germline V gene has CDR1 SGHNT and CDR2 YYREEE (reference sequence). The V gene end was trimmed by 5 bases and the J gene end by 1 base; junction bases not matched to a gene: 4. The CDR3 contains 17 residues. CDR3 sequence reads: CASRRTSGGRNTGELFF. CDR3 coding DNA: TGTGCCAGCAGGCGGACTAGCGGGGGGAGGAACACCGGGGAGCTGTTTTTT.

The V call is TRBV6-5, the J call TRBJ1-4; a possible D gene is TRBD1 (6 bases). This CDR3 has 13 amino acids. Trimming cost V 0 bases and J 8 bases, with 7 bases left between them. The germline gives CDR1 MNHEY, CDR2 SVGAGI. The chain's CDR3 is CASSYSTGEKLFF. The CDR3 DNA reads TGTGCCAGCAGTTACTCGACAGGAGAAAAACTGTTTTTT.

The chain is built from TRBV7-3 and TRBJ2-6; 7 bases are a match to TRBD1. J lost 2 bases, V lost 5 bases, and 3 bases had no gene match. The CDR3 runs 15 residues. The germline V gene encodes CDR1 SGHTA and CDR2 FQGTGA. CDR3 nucleotides: TGTGCCAGCAGCCCACAGGGGACTGGGGCCAACGTCCTGACTTTC. Translated, it gives CASSPQGTGANVLTF. Full variable domain (missing parts from reference TRBV7-3 and TRBJ2-6): GAGVSQTPSNKVTEKGKYVELRCDPISGHTALYWYRQSLGQGPEFLIYFQGTGAADDSGLPNDRFFAVRPEGSVSTLKIQRTERGDSAVYLCASSPQGTGANVLTFGAGSRLTVL.

The V call is TRBV6-1, the J call TRBJ1-3; tentative D call: TRBD1 (5 bases). CDR1 is MNHNS, CDR2 SASEGT, per germline. With 8 bases removed from V and 0 bases from J, the gap between germline ends came to 14 bases. This CDR3 has 15 amino acids. Here the CDR3 reads CASWAGQSSGNTIYF. The DNA for the CDR3 is TGTGCCAGCTGGGCAGGGCAGAGCTCTGGAAACACCATATATTTT.